The rows below give T cell receptor beta chains drawn from one sample of a study of cytomegalovirus exposure and HLA in healthy donors. Sequenced by immunoSEQ multiplex PCR; TCRdb stores in-frame clones only, minus some. The sample records over 45,000 clones, roughly four fifths being singletons. The sequencing sample was made of PBMCs. These receptor sequences come from a boy aged 5-17 years in good health and CMV-seropositive. The CDR3 runs from the conserved cysteine through the conserved F or W. The order of the fields is V gene, clone size, J gene, D gene, CDR3 protein, CDR3 DNA. D genes are given only for firm matches. Some rows mark clone size as missing; the rest say once, few, many or name a class of expanded clone.

V: TRBV6-5; size: few; J: TRBJ1-1; D: .; CDR3: CASRSDSYTEAFF; DNA: TGTGCCAGCAGGTCGGACAGCTACACTGAAGCTTTCTTT
V: TRBV7-8; size: .; J: TRBJ1-1; D: .; CDR3: CASSLGTDQNTEAFF; DNA: TGTGCCAGCAGCTTAGGGACTGACCAGAACACTGAAGCTTTCTTT
V: TRBV13; size: .; J: TRBJ2-3; D: .; CDR3: CASSLEEGPTDTQYF; DNA: TGTGCCAGCAGCTTAGAGGAGGGGCCGACAGATACGCAGTATTTT
V: TRBV7-2; size: .; J: TRBJ2-7; D: .; CDR3: CASRQQGYEQYF; DNA: TGTGCCAGCAGGCAGCAGGGCTACGAGCAGTACTTC
V: TRBV11-2; size: .; J: TRBJ1-2; D: TRBD1; CDR3: CASSNITFYRGGNGYTF; DNA: TGTGCCAGCAGCAATATAACATTCTACAGGGGTGGGAATGGCTACACCTTC
V: TRBV18; size: .; J: TRBJ1-4; D: .; CDR3: CASSPNGKDSVFPTNEKLFF; DNA: TGTGCCAGCTCACCAAATGGAAAGGACAGCGTGTTCCCAACTAATGAAAAACTGTTTTTT
V: TRBV7-2; size: .; J: TRBJ2-7; D: TRBD2; CDR3: CASSFWTSGSYEQYF; DNA: TGTGCCAGCAGCTTTTGGACTAGCGGATCCTACGAGCAGTACTTC
V: TRBV18; size: once; J: TRBJ1-3; D: .; CDR3: CASSKQSLSGNTIYF; DNA: TGTGCCAGCTCAAAACAGAGCCTCTCTGGAAACACCATATATTTT
V: TRBV5-6; size: .; J: TRBJ2-5; D: TRBD2; CDR3: CASSFSGGAWETQYF; DNA: TGTGCCAGCAGCTTTAGCGGGGGGGCCTGGGAGACCCAGTACTTC
V: TRBV29-1; size: once; J: TRBJ1-2; D: TRBD1; CDR3: CSVGDRYYGYTF; DNA: TGCAGCGTAGGGGACAGGTACTATGGCTACACCTTC
V: TRBV9; size: .; J: TRBJ2-5; D: TRBD1; CDR3: CASSAHRGETQYF; DNA: TGTGCCAGCAGCGCGCACAGGGGGGAGACCCAGTACTTC
V: TRBV9; size: .; J: TRBJ1-4; D: TRBD1; CDR3: CASSGQGANEKLFF; DNA: TGTGCCAGCAGCGGACAGGGGGCAAATGAAAAACTGTTTTTT
V: TRBV6-5; size: .; J: TRBJ1-4; D: TRBD1; CDR3: CASSYRGRANEKLFF; DNA: TGTGCCAGCAGCTACAGGGGGCGGGCTAATGAAAAACTGTTTTTT
V: TRBV7-8; size: .; J: TRBJ2-6; D: TRBD1; CDR3: CASSPPRGQDPGANVLTF; DNA: TGTGCCAGCAGCCCGCCGAGGGGGCAAGACCCTGGGGCCAACGTCCTGACTTTC
V: TRBV11-2; size: .; J: TRBJ2-7; D: TRBD1; CDR3: CASSPIHDRGTEQYF; DNA: TGTGCCAGCAGCCCCATACATGACAGGGGGACCGAGCAGTACTTC
V: TRBV11-2; size: .; J: TRBJ1-2; D: .; CDR3: CAGHYDYTF; DNA: TGTGCCGGACACTATGACTACACCTTC